The rows below give T cell receptor beta chains drawn from one sample of a study of cytomegalovirus exposure and HLA in healthy donors. Produced via immunoSEQ multiplex PCR; TCRdb's table is partial and in-frame only. The sample holds 140,000 to 150,000 clones, roughly 85% seen once. Material for sequencing was PBMCs. The receptors were gathered from a woman aged 25 to 39 in good health and CMV-seronegative. Each CDR3 is given with its conserved first and last residue. A D gene is named only where the DNA matches it firmly. Some rows have no size entry. The others give once, few or many, or a class for an expanded clone.

d_call j_call clone_size v_call cdr3_aa cdr3_nt
TRBD1 TRBJ1-1 NA TRBV19 CASSKGQGMNTEAFF TGTGCCAGTAGTAAAGGACAGGGGATGAACACTGAAGCTTTCTTT
NA TRBJ1-1 once TRBV5-1 CASSLGQVGPEAFF TGCGCCAGCAGCTTGGGGCAGGTTGGTCCTGAAGCTTTCTTT
TRBD1 TRBJ2-1 NA TRBV2 CASSALGTGLFEQFF TGTGCCAGCAGCGCTCTCGGGACAGGGTTGTTTGAGCAGTTCTTC
NA TRBJ1-1 NA TRBV19 CASSEQGNTEAFF TGTGCCAGTAGCGAACAGGGGAACACTGAAGCTTTCTTT
NA TRBJ2-7 NA TRBV9 CASSLRLESYEQYF TGTGCCAGCAGCCTCCGACTAGAGTCCTACGAGCAGTACTTC
TRBD1 TRBJ2-7 NA TRBV29-1 CSVKGQGRHEQYF TGCAGCGTGAAAGGACAGGGGAGGCACGAGCAGTACTTC
TRBD1 TRBJ1-5 once TRBV4-1 CASSQGDRSNQPQHF TGCGCCAGCAGCCAGGGGGACAGGAGCAATCAGCCCCAGCATTTT
TRBD1 TRBJ1-2 NA TRBV19 CASSTRDRGRLAHGYTF TGTGCCAGTAGTACCCGGGACAGGGGGCGCTTGGCCCATGGCTACACCTTC
NA TRBJ1-1 NA TRBV19 CASSIDQGASTEAFF TGTGCCAGTAGTATAGATCAAGGGGCGAGCACTGAAGCTTTCTTT
NA TRBJ1-1 NA TRBV27 CASSLSGGAVNTEAFF TGTGCCAGCAGTTTAAGTGGGGGGGCTGTGAACACTGAAGCCTTCTTT
NA TRBJ1-1 NA TRBV19 CASSTDGGNTEAFF TGTGCCAGTAGCACGGACGGGGGGAACACTGAAGCTTTCTTT
NA TRBJ1-1 NA TRBV15 CATSRDKAGTEAFF TGTGCCACCAGCAGAGATAAAGCGGGGACTGAAGCTTTCTTT
TRBD1 TRBJ1-2 NA TRBV9 CASSNPGRGHYGYTF TGTGCCAGCAGCAACCCCGGGAGGGGGCACTATGGCTACACCTTC
NA TRBJ2-5 few TRBV19 CASSDRKETQYF TGTGCCAGTAGCGACAGAAAAGAGACCCAGTACTTC
NA TRBJ1-1 NA TRBV7-7 CASSPIRDTEAFF TGTGCCAGCAGCCCAATCCGGGACACTGAAGCTTTCTTT